This TCR beta chain was obtained from a study of cytomegalovirus exposure and HLA in healthy donors. The study's findings and limits: In a later analysis, specific HLA alleles were associated with 15,000 to 20,000 TCR beta sequences at a 0.05 false discovery rate.

Trimming took off 6 bases at V and 7 bases at J, with 10 bases between the two ends. This CDR3 is 12 amino acids long. Germline CDR1 reads SNHLY; CDR2 reads FYNNEI. Concerning this clone itself: As yet, its antigen is unknown.

The primer mix had 60 Vbeta and 13 Jbeta primers. Sequencing was performed with immunoSEQ multiplex PCR; in TCRdb, only in-frame clones are kept and a portion is missing. The listing contains 150,000 to 250,000 clones. The chain combines TRBV2 with TRBJ1-5; D is ambiguous. This receptor was obtained from a boy younger than 18 in good health and CMV-seronegative. Sequenced sample: PBMCs. CDR3 sequence reads: CASSEPRQPQHF. The DNA of the CDR3 is TGTGCCAGCAGCGAACCGAGGCAGCCCCAGCATTTT.